These T cell receptor beta chains were read from a single sample in a study of T cells in Graves' hyperthyroidism and ophthalmopathy. Each CDR3 protein is one row after TCRdb ran MiXCR on the multiplex PCR reads. The sample includes about half a million distinct CDR3 sequences, roughly 20% seen only once; the top ten take less than 30%. The sample was blood. The receptors here all came from a man between 18 and 35 years old with Graves' hyperthyroidism. CDR3s include the opening cysteine and the closing phenylalanine or tryptophan. A D gene is named only where the DNA matches it firmly. The size entry is marked missing in some rows and otherwise reads once, few, many or a size class.

v_gene: TRBV2; len: 17; d_gene: TRBD1; j_gene: TRBJ2-7; abundance: many; CDR3nt: TGTGCCAGCAGGACCGGGACAGGGGCCTCTATAATCCACGAGCAGTACTTC; CDR3aa: CASRTGTGASIIHEQYF
v_gene: TRBV12-3/TRBV12-4; len: 17; d_gene: TRBD1; j_gene: TRBJ1-5; abundance: -; CDR3nt: TGTGCCAGCAGTTCCACCCCCGGGCAGGGGGCGGCTCAGCCCCAGCATTTT; CDR3aa: CASSSTPGQGAAQPQHF
v_gene: TRBV2; len: 14; d_gene: TRBD1; j_gene: TRBJ1-5; abundance: many; CDR3nt: TGTGCCAGCAGTAATACAGGGGTAGGTCAGCCCCAGCATTTT; CDR3aa: CASSNTGVGQPQHF
v_gene: TRBV12-3/TRBV12-4; len: 17; d_gene: -; j_gene: TRBJ1-2; abundance: -; CDR3nt: TGTGCCAGCACCCAAGGAGACGGATACCGGTTACACCATGGCTACACCTTC; CDR3aa: CASTQGDGYRLHHGYTF
v_gene: TRBV20-1; len: 18; d_gene: TRBD2; j_gene: TRBJ2-2; abundance: many; CDR3nt: TGCAGTGCAGGTAGCGGGGGGGCGGCTTCCGCGAACACCGGGGAGCTGTTTTTT; CDR3aa: CSAGSGGAASANTGELFF
v_gene: TRBV10-3; len: 16; d_gene: TRBD2; j_gene: TRBJ2-2; abundance: -; CDR3nt: TGTGCCATCAGTGCCGGCGGGGGTCAAGTAACCGGGGAGCTGCTTTTT; CDR3aa: CAISAGGGQVTGELLF
v_gene: TRBV19; len: 14; d_gene: -; j_gene: TRBJ1-2; abundance: few; CDR3nt: TGTGCCAGTAGTACCCCCGCAGGCAACTATGGCTACACCTTC; CDR3aa: CASSTPAGNYGYTF
v_gene: TRBV14; len: 13; d_gene: -; j_gene: TRBJ1-1; abundance: many; CDR3nt: TGTGCCAGCAGCGTGACGAGGGACACTGAAGCTTTCTTT; CDR3aa: CASSVTRDTEAFF
v_gene: TRBV19; len: 11; d_gene: TRBD1; j_gene: TRBJ1-1; abundance: many; CDR3nt: TGTGCCAGCTCAGGGGGCACTGAAGCTTTCTTT; CDR3aa: CASSGGTEAFF
v_gene: TRBV7-2; len: 15; d_gene: -; j_gene: TRBJ1-5; abundance: many; CDR3nt: TGTGCCAGCAGCTTAGGCCCAGGGACTGGTCAGCCCCAGCATTTT; CDR3aa: CASSLGPGTGQPQHF
v_gene: TRBV6-1; len: 14; d_gene: TRBD1; j_gene: TRBJ1-2; abundance: many; CDR3nt: TGTGCCAGCAGCATCTCGACAGGGCGTTTGGGCTACACCTTC; CDR3aa: CASSISTGRLGYTF
v_gene: TRBV11-2; len: 14; d_gene: -; j_gene: TRBJ1-3; abundance: many; CDR3nt: TGTGCCAGCAGCTTAACAGCGGATGGAAACACCATATATTTT; CDR3aa: CASSLTADGNTIYF
v_gene: TRBV7-9; len: 14; d_gene: TRBD1; j_gene: TRBJ1-2; abundance: -; CDR3nt: TGTGCCAGCAGCTCCGGACAGGGAATCTATAGCTTCACCTTC; CDR3aa: CASSSGQGIYSFTF
v_gene: TRBV5-1; len: 15; d_gene: TRBD1; j_gene: TRBJ2-7; abundance: few; CDR3nt: TGCGCCAGCAGCCTGAGCCTAGACAGGGGGAACGAGCAGTACTTC; CDR3aa: CASSLSLDRGNEQYF
v_gene: TRBV24-1; len: 14; d_gene: TRBD1; j_gene: TRBJ2-2; abundance: few; CDR3nt: TGTGCCACCAGGGGACAGGGTATAACCGGGGAGCTGTTTTTT; CDR3aa: CATRGQGITGELFF
v_gene: TRBV6-5; len: 15; d_gene: -; j_gene: TRBJ1-1; abundance: few; CDR3nt: TGTGCCAGCAGTTCCACTTCGGTCCTTTGGACTGAAGCTTTCTTT; CDR3aa: CASSSTSVLWTEAFF
v_gene: TRBV6-1; len: 13; d_gene: -; j_gene: TRBJ1-5; abundance: many; CDR3nt: TGTGCCAGCACTGGATGGGGGTTTCAGCCCCAGCATTTT; CDR3aa: CASTGWGFQPQHF